This TCR beta chain originates from a study of identical twins. Germline CDR1 SGHVS, CDR2 FQNEAQ. This CDR3 has 15 amino acids. V was trimmed by 0 bases and J by 5 bases, leaving 13 bases between them. This clonotype has a count of ten or more. Template switching introduced a universal primer site, and the cDNA bore unique molecular identifiers. TCRdb passed the 5' RACE reads through MiXCR, listing each CDR3 protein once. The sample has hundreds of thousands of distinct CDR3 sequences, about 20% seen once; the top ten hold over 10%. The donors were all healthy and Caucasian. These same records also appear under a second study, on T cells expressing NK-cell markers.

This chain uses TRBV7-8 with TRBJ2-5, with D perhaps assigned TRBD1 or TRBD2 (6 bases each). The receptor was isolated from a woman younger than 30 in good health. Sequencing input: PBMCs. CDR3 sequence reads: CASSLAGGRWETQYF. DNA of the CDR3: TGTGCCAGCAGCTTAGCGGGGGGCCGGTGGGAGACCCAGTACTTC.